These T cell receptor beta chains were read from a single sample in a study of cytomegalovirus exposure and HLA in healthy donors. Sequencing was performed with immunoSEQ multiplex PCR; in TCRdb, only in-frame clones are kept and a portion is missing. The sample includes tens of thousands of clones, 60% to 85% of them seen just once. Sample: PBMCs. These receptors were taken from a man in his forties in good health and CMV-seronegative. Both conserved end residues are part of each CDR3. Fields, in order: V gene, clone size, D gene, J gene, CDR3 protein, CDR3 DNA. The D gene is left open where the match is weak. Clone size is given for some rows only: seen once, a few or many times, or a class if the clone is expanded.

v_gene: TRBV28; abundance: .; d_gene: .; j_gene: TRBJ1-2; CDR3aa: CAARVAGRGGYTF; CDR3nt: TGTGCCGCCAGGGTGGCAGGGAGGGGTGGCTACACCTTC
v_gene: TRBV27; abundance: .; d_gene: TRBD2; j_gene: TRBJ2-7; CDR3aa: CASSAPGPSGNQQYF; CDR3nt: TGTGCCAGCAGTGCCCCGGGACCCAGCGGGAATCAGCAGTACTTC
v_gene: TRBV29-1; abundance: .; d_gene: TRBD1; j_gene: TRBJ2-7; CDR3aa: CSVQMRDRGIYEQYF; CDR3nt: TGCAGCGTCCAAATGCGGGACAGGGGTATCTACGAGCAGTACTTC
v_gene: TRBV29-1; abundance: .; d_gene: .; j_gene: TRBJ2-7; CDR3aa: CSVLTAGEQYF; CDR3nt: TGCAGCGTTTTGACAGCGGGCGAGCAGTACTTC
v_gene: TRBV28; abundance: .; d_gene: TRBD1; j_gene: TRBJ2-2; CDR3aa: CASSVGQGAKNTGELFF; CDR3nt: TGTGCCAGCAGCGTTGGACAGGGGGCCAAAAACACCGGGGAGCTGTTTTTT
v_gene: TRBV27; abundance: once; d_gene: TRBD1; j_gene: TRBJ2-7; CDR3aa: CAAKEEGQGEQYF; CDR3nt: TGTGCCGCCAAGGAGGAGGGACAGGGCGAGCAGTACTTC
v_gene: TRBV30; abundance: once; d_gene: .; j_gene: TRBJ1-6; CDR3aa: CAWSVMGRNSPLHF; CDR3nt: TGTGCCTGGAGTGTAATGGGGCGGAATTCACCCCTCCACTTT
v_gene: TRBV7-3; abundance: once; d_gene: TRBD2; j_gene: TRBJ2-3; CDR3aa: CASSLSGLETDTQYF; CDR3nt: TGTGCCAGCAGCTTGTCAGGACTAGAGACAGATACGCAGTATTTT
v_gene: TRBV29-1; abundance: .; d_gene: TRBD2; j_gene: TRBJ2-2; CDR3aa: CSVQASGGSVGELFF; CDR3nt: TGCAGCGTTCAAGCGTCTGGCGGGAGTGTCGGGGAGCTGTTTTTT
v_gene: TRBV5-1; abundance: .; d_gene: TRBD1; j_gene: TRBJ1-2; CDR3aa: CASSPQTGVYGYTF; CDR3nt: TGCGCCAGCAGCCCTCAGACAGGGGTCTATGGCTACACCTTC
v_gene: TRBV5-1; abundance: .; d_gene: TRBD1; j_gene: TRBJ2-7; CDR3aa: CASSLASGQGIMYF; CDR3nt: TGCGCCAGCAGCTTGGCCTCCGGACAGGGGATTATGTACTTC
v_gene: TRBV7-2; abundance: .; d_gene: .; j_gene: TRBJ2-1; CDR3aa: CASRPLREYNEQFF; CDR3nt: TGTGCCAGCAGACCACTCCGGGAGTACAATGAGCAGTTCTTC
v_gene: TRBV5-3; abundance: .; d_gene: TRBD2; j_gene: TRBJ2-1; CDR3aa: CARSLNPPAGGNEQFF; CDR3nt: TGTGCCAGAAGTCTCAACCCTCCAGCGGGGGGAAATGAGCAGTTCTTC
v_gene: TRBV11-2; abundance: .; d_gene: .; j_gene: TRBJ2-7; CDR3aa: CASSSRAGQYF; CDR3nt: TGTGCCAGCAGCTCCCGGGCGGGGCAGTACTTC
v_gene: TRBV6-4; abundance: few; d_gene: TRBD2; j_gene: TRBJ2-2; CDR3aa: CASSPGLGYTGELFF; CDR3nt: TGTGCCAGCAGTCCTGGACTAGGCTACACCGGGGAGCTGTTTTTT
v_gene: TRBV6-6; abundance: few; d_gene: .; j_gene: TRBJ1-1; CDR3aa: CASSGGLWTEAFF; CDR3nt: TGTGCCAGCTCGGGGGGGCTCTGGACTGAAGCTTTCTTT
v_gene: TRBV7-9; abundance: .; d_gene: TRBD2; j_gene: TRBJ2-3; CDR3aa: CASSIITSGRTDTQYF; CDR3nt: TGTGCCAGCAGCATTATTACTAGCGGGAGAACAGATACGCAGTATTTT
v_gene: TRBV7-9; abundance: .; d_gene: TRBD1; j_gene: TRBJ1-2; CDR3aa: CASSPGGTYGYTF; CDR3nt: TGTGCCAGCAGTCCAGGGGGAACGTATGGCTACACCTTC
v_gene: TRBV14; abundance: .; d_gene: TRBD1; j_gene: TRBJ2-7; CDR3aa: CASSPRDRVNSEQYF; CDR3nt: TGTGCCAGCAGCCCCCGGGACAGGGTCAATAGCGAGCAGTACTTC
v_gene: TRBV6-5; abundance: .; d_gene: .; j_gene: TRBJ1-2; CDR3aa: CASSYSGQFYGYTF; CDR3nt: TGTGCCAGCAGTTACTCAGGACAGTTCTATGGCTACACCTTC
v_gene: TRBV30; abundance: .; d_gene: TRBD2; j_gene: TRBJ2-1; CDR3aa: CAWGAGGLNEQFF; CDR3nt: TGTGCCTGGGGAGCGGGAGGGCTCAATGAGCAGTTCTTC
v_gene: TRBV14; abundance: .; d_gene: .; j_gene: TRBJ1-1; CDR3aa: CASSHRGGNTEAFF; CDR3nt: TGTGCCAGCAGCCACCGAGGCGGGAACACTGAAGCTTTCTTT
v_gene: TRBV10-1; abundance: .; d_gene: TRBD1; j_gene: TRBJ2-5; CDR3aa: CASSEIRGRETQYF; CDR3nt: TGCGCCAGCAGTGAAATAAGGGGGCGAGAGACCCAGTACTTC
v_gene: TRBV4-3; abundance: .; d_gene: .; j_gene: TRBJ2-7; CDR3aa: CASSQDLGRGEQYF; CDR3nt: TGCGCCAGCAGCCAAGATCTAGGAAGGGGGGAGCAGTACTTC
v_gene: TRBV30; abundance: .; d_gene: .; j_gene: TRBJ1-2; CDR3aa: CAYPLAGYYGYTF; CDR3nt: TGTGCCTATCCTCTGGCAGGGTACTATGGCTACACCTTC
v_gene: TRBV7-2; abundance: .; d_gene: .; j_gene: TRBJ2-1; CDR3aa: CASSLFDEQFF; CDR3nt: TGTGCCAGCAGCTTATTCGATGAGCAGTTCTTC
v_gene: TRBV11-3; abundance: few; d_gene: .; j_gene: TRBJ2-7; CDR3aa: CASSLGPSQDEQYF; CDR3nt: TGTGCCAGCAGCTTAGGACCTAGCCAAGACGAGCAGTACTTC
v_gene: TRBV21-1; abundance: .; d_gene: .; j_gene: TRBJ2-7; CDR3aa: CASSNGRQVDEQYF; CDR3nt: TGTGCCAGCAGCAACGGACGACAGGTCGACGAGCAGTACTTC
v_gene: TRBV25-1; abundance: .; d_gene: TRBD2; j_gene: TRBJ2-5; CDR3aa: CASSETTSGYQETQYF; CDR3nt: TGTGCCAGCAGTGAAACGACTAGCGGGTACCAAGAGACCCAGTACTTC
v_gene: TRBV30; abundance: .; d_gene: .; j_gene: TRBJ2-2; CDR3aa: CASQGVSGELFF; CDR3nt: TGTGCCTCCCAAGGGGTTTCCGGGGAGCTGTTTTTT
v_gene: TRBV28; abundance: .; d_gene: .; j_gene: TRBJ2-7; CDR3aa: CASSFGVGSSYEQYF; CDR3nt: TGTGCCAGCAGTTTCGGCGTCGGGAGCTCCTACGAGCAGTACTTC
v_gene: TRBV9; abundance: .; d_gene: .; j_gene: TRBJ2-2; CDR3aa: CASSVDTSRGNGELFF; CDR3nt: TGTGCCAGCAGCGTTGATACTAGCCGGGGTAACGGGGAGCTGTTTTTT
v_gene: TRBV7-2; abundance: .; d_gene: TRBD1; j_gene: TRBJ1-1; CDR3aa: CASSPDRGRTEAFF; CDR3nt: TGTGCCAGCAGCCCGGACAGGGGGCGGACTGAAGCTTTCTTT
v_gene: TRBV18; abundance: .; d_gene: .; j_gene: TRBJ2-3; CDR3aa: CASSPYSTDTQYF; CDR3nt: TGTGCCAGCTCTCCTTACTCCACAGATACGCAGTATTTT
v_gene: TRBV19; abundance: .; d_gene: TRBD1; j_gene: TRBJ1-1; CDR3aa: CASRLQGANTEAFF; CDR3nt: TGTGCCAGTAGGCTACAGGGGGCTAACACTGAAGCTTTCTTT
v_gene: TRBV9; abundance: .; d_gene: TRBD2; j_gene: TRBJ2-5; CDR3aa: CASGGTSGSGTQYF; CDR3nt: TGTGCCAGCGGGGGGACTAGCGGGAGTGGGACCCAGTACTTC
v_gene: TRBV28; abundance: .; d_gene: .; j_gene: TRBJ1-2; CDR3aa: CASSSPPPGAGYGYTF; CDR3nt: TGTGCCAGCAGTTCACCGCCTCCAGGGGCGGGCTATGGCTACACCTTC
v_gene: TRBV30; abundance: .; d_gene: TRBD1; j_gene: TRBJ1-4; CDR3aa: CALHMGQAHNEKLFF; CDR3nt: TGTGCCTTACATATGGGACAGGCCCATAATGAAAAACTGTTTTTT
v_gene: TRBV5-8; abundance: .; d_gene: TRBD2; j_gene: TRBJ2-1; CDR3aa: CASSFGLAGVNEQFF; CDR3nt: TGTGCCAGCAGCTTCGGACTAGCGGGAGTTAATGAGCAGTTCTTC
v_gene: TRBV19; abundance: few; d_gene: .; j_gene: TRBJ2-3; CDR3aa: CASSMTRKDTQYF; CDR3nt: TGTGCCAGTAGTATGACTAGAAAAGATACGCAGTATTTT
v_gene: TRBV6-5; abundance: .; d_gene: .; j_gene: TRBJ2-7; CDR3aa: CASSYKTGFSYEQYF; CDR3nt: TGTGCCAGCAGTTACAAAACAGGGTTCTCCTACGAGCAGTACTTC